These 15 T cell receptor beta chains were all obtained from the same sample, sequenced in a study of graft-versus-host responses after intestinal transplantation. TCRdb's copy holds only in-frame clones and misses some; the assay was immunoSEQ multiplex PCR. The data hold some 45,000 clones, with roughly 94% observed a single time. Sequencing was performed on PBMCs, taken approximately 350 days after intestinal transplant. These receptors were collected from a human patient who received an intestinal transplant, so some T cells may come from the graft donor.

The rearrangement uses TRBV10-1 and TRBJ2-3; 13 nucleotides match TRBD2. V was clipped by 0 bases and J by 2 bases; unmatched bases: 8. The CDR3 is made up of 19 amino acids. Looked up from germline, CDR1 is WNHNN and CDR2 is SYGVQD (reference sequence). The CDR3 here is CASSESGGLAGESTDTQYF. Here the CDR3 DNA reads TGCGCCAGCAGTGAGTCAGGCGGACTAGCGGGGGAGTCCACAGATACGCAGTATTTT.

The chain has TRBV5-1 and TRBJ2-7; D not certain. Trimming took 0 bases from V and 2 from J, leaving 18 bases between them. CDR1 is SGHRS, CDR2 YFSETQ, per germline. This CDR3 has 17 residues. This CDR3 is CASSLALRADSTYEQYF. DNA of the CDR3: TGCGCCAGCAGCTTGGCTTTAAGGGCGGATTCCACCTACGAGCAGTACTTC.

CDR3 loop: CASSSPLGTGTGSSYEQYF. For the CDR3, the DNA is TGTGCCAGCAGCAGCCCTCTAGGTACCGGGACAGGGAGTTCCTACGAGCAGTACTTC. The rearrangement links TRBV21-1 to TRBJ2-5; the table gives TRBD1 as D, unverified against the DNA. The J call may not be correct, given that the DNA end is closer to TRBJ2-7. TRBV21-1 is a documented pseudogene. The CDR3 has 19 residues.

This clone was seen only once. CDR3 sequence: CASSIGQGRYYEQYF. The CDR3 nucleotides read TGTGCCAGCAGCATTGGACAGGGCCGCTACTACGAGCAGTACTTC. This chain links TRBV7-2 with TRBJ2-7; the match to TRBD1 covers 8 bases. This CDR3 has 15 amino acids. Germline V lookup: CDR1 SGHTA, CDR2 FQGNSA. V lost 5 bases, J lost 3 bases, and 9 bases stayed unmatched.

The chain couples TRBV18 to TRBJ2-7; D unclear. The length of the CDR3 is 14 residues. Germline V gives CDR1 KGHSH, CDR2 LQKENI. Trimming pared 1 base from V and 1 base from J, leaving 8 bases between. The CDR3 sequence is CASSPRALSYEQYF. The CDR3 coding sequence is TGTGCCAGCTCACCACGGGCCTTATCCTACGAGCAGTACTTC.

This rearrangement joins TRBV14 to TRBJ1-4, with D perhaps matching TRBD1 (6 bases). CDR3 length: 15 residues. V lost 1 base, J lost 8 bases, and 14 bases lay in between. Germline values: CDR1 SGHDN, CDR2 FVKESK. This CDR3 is CASSQGGAGPEKLFF. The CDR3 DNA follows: TGTGCCAGCAGCCAAGGGGGGGCAGGGCCCGAAAAACTGTTTTTT. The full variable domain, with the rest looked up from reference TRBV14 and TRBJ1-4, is EAGVTQFPSHSVIEKGQTVTLRCDPISGHDNLYWYRRVMGKEIKFLLHFVKESKQDESGMPNNRFLAERTGGTYSTLKVQPAELEDSGVYFCASSQGGAGPEKLFFGSGTQLSVL.

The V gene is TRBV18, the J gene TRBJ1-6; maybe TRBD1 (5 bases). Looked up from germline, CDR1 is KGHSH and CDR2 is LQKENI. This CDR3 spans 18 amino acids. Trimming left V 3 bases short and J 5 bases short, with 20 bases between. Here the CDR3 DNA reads TGTGCCAGCTCACCCAATCTCCCAGGGTTTGGAAATAATTCACCCCTCCACTTT. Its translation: CASSPNLPGFGNNSPLHF.

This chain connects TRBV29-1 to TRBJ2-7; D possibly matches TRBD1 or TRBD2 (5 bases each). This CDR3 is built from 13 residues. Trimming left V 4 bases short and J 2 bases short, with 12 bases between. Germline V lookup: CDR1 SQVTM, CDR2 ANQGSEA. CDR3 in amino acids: CSVAGRMAYEQYF. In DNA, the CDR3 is TGCAGCGTTGCGGGACGGATGGCCTACGAGCAGTACTTC.

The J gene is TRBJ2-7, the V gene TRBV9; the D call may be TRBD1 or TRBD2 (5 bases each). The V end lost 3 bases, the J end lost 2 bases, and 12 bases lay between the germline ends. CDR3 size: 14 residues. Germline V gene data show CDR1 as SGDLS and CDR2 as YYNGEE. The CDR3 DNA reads TGTGCCAGCAGCGCCCGGGACCGAGCCTACGAGCAGTACTTC. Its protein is CASSARDRAYEQYF. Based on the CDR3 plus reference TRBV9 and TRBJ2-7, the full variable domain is DSGVTQTPKHLITATGQRVTLRCSPRSGDLSVYWYQQSLDQGLQFLIQYYNGEERAKGNILERFSAQQFPDLHSELNLSSLELGDSALYFCASSARDRAYEQYFGPGTRLTVT.

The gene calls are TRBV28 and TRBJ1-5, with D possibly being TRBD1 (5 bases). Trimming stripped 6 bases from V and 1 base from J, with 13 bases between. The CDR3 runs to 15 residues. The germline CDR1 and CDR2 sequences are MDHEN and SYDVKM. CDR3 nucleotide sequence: TGTGCCAGCAGCGGGGGTCAAGGCAGCAATCAGCCCCAGCATTTT. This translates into CASSGGQGSNQPQHF.

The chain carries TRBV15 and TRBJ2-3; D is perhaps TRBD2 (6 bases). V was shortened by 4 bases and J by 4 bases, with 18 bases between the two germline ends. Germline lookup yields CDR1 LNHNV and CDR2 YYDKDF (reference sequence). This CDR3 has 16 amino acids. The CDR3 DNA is TGTGCCACCAGCACAACAGGCCCCGCTAGCGCAGATACGCAGTATTTT. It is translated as CATSTTGPASADTQYF.

DNA for the CDR3: TGTGCCAGCAGTGAAGTGCGGCAGACGAATCCTAACTATGGCTACACCTTC. Translated: CASSEVRQTNPNYGYTF. The rearrangement joins TRBV2 to TRBJ1-2; D not resolved. CDR3 length: 17 amino acids. V lost 1 base to trimming and J lost 0 bases, with 15 bases between them. The germline V gene has CDR1 SNHLY and CDR2 FYNNEI. The full variable domain, with the rest looked up from reference TRBV2 and TRBJ1-2, is EPEVTQTPSHQVTQMGQEVILRCVPISNHLYFYWYRQILGQKVEFLVSFYNNEISEKSEIFDDQFSVERPDGSNFTLKIRSTKLEDSAMYFCASSEVRQTNPNYGYTFGSGTRLTVV.

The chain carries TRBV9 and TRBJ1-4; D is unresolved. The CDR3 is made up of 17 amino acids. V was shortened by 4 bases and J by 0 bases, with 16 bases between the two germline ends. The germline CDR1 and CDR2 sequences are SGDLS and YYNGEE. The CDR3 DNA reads TGTGCCAGCAGCCGCTCGGACGCTCCTCCAACTAATGAAAAACTGTTTTTT. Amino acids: CASSRSDAPPTNEKLFF.

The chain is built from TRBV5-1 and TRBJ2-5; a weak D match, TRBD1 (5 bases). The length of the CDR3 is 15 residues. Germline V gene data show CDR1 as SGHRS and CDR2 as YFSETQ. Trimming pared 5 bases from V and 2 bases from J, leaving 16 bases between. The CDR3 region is CASRLTTAFQETQYF. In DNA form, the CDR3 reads TGCGCCAGCAGACTTACGACAGCCTTTCAAGAGACCCAGTACTTC.

The CDR3 loop is CASSPPGRLAGGNEQFF. CDR3 in DNA: TGTGCCAGCAGTCCGCCCGGGCGACTAGCGGGAGGCAATGAGCAGTTCTTC. The chain carries TRBV28 and TRBJ2-1; TRBD2 matches at 13 bases. CDR3 size: 17 residues. Looked up from germline, CDR1 is MDHEN and CDR2 is SYDVKM. Unmatched junction bases numbered 10, after V lost 5 bases and J lost 6 bases.